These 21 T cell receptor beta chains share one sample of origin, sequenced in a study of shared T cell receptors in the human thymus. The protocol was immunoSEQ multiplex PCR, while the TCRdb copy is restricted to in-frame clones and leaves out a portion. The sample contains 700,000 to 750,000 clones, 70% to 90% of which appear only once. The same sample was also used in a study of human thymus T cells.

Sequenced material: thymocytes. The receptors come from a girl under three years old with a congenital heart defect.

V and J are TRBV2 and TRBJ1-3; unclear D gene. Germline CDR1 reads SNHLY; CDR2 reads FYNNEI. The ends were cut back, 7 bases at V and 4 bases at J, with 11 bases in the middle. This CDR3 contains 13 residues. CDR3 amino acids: CASTGFAGNTIYF. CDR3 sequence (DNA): TGTGCCAGCACGGGGTTTGCGGGAAACACCATATATTTT.

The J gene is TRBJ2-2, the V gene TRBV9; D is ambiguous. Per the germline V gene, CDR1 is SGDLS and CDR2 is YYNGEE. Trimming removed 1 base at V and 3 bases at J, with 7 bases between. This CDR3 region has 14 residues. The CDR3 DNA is TGTGCCAGCAGCGTATTTAGTGACACCGGGGAGCTGTTTTTT. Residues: CASSVFSDTGELFF.

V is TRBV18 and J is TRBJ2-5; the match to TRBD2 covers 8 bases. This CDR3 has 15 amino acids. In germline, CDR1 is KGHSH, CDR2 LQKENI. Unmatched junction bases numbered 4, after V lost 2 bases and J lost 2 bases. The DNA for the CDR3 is TGTGCCAGCTCACCAAGCGGGGGCTCGCAAGAGACCCAGTACTTC. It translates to CASSPSGGSQETQYF. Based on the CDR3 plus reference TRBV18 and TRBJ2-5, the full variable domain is NAGVMQNPRHLVRRRGQEARLRCSPMKGHSHVYWYRQLPEEGLKFMVYLQKENIIDESGMPKERFSAEFPKEGPSILRIQQVVRGDSAAYFCASSPSGGSQETQYFGPGTRLLVL.

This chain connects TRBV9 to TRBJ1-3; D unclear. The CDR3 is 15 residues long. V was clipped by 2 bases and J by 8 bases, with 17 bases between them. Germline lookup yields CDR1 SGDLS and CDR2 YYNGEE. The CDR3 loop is CASSVVGGIGDTIYF. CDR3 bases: TGTGCCAGCAGCGTGGTGGGTGGGATCGGGGACACCATATATTTT.

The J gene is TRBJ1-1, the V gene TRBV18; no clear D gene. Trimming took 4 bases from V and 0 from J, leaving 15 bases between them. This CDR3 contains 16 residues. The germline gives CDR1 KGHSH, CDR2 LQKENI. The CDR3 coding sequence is TGTGCCAGCTCACACCGGGAGGCCCGTTTGAACACTGAAGCTTTCTTT. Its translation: CASSHREARLNTEAFF.

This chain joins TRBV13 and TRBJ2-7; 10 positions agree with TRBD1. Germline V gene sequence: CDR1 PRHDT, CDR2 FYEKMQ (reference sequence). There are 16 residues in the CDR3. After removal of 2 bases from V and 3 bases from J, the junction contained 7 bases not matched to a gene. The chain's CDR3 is CASSLKDRGSHYEQYF. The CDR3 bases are TGTGCCAGCAGCTTAAAGGACAGGGGGTCCCACTACGAGCAGTACTTC.

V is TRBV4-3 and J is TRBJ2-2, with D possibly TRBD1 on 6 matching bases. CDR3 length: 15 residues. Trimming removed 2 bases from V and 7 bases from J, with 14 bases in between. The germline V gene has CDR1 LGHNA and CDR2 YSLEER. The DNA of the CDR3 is TGCGCCAGCAGCCAACAAAACAGGGTTTTCGGGGAGCTGTTTTTT. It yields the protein CASSQQNRVFGELFF.

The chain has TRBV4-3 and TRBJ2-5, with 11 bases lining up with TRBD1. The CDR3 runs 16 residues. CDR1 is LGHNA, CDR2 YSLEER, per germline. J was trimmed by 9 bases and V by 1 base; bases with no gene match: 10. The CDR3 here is CASSQVLGTGGRAQYF. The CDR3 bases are TGCGCCAGCAGCCAAGTCTTGGGGACAGGGGGACGGGCCCAGTACTTC.

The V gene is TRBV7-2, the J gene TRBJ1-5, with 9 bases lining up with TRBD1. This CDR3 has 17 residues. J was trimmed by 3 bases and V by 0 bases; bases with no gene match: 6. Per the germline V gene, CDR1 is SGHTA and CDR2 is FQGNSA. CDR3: CASSLASGQGHNQPQHF. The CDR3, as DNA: TGTGCCAGCAGCTTAGCGTCGGGACAGGGACACAATCAGCCCCAGCATTTT.

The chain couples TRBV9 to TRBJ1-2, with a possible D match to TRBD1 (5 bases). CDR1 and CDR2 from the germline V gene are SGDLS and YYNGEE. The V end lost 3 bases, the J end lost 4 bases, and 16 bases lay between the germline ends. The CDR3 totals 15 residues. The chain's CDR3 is CASSGGSPWAYGYTF. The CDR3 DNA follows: TGTGCCAGCAGCGGGGGCAGCCCCTGGGCCTATGGCTACACCTTC.

The CDR3, as DNA: TGTGCCAGCACGGCTACTAGCGGGGGGGCGGGGAATGAGCAGTTCTTC. Protein sequence: CASTATSGGAGNEQFF. V gene TRBV21-1 combines with J gene TRBJ2-1; no check of the table's D call, TRBD2, against the DNA was made. TRBV21-1 is termed a pseudogene. The CDR3 has 16 amino acids.

The CDR3 DNA is TGTGCCAGCAGCTTAAACCCTCGACTAGCGGGGGGGACCCAGTACTTC. It yields the protein CASSLNPRLAGGTQYF. The chain joins TRBV7-2 to TRBJ2-5; 13 bases fit TRBD2. CDR1 and CDR2 (germline): SGHTA, FQGNSA. The ends lost 2 bases at V and 7 bases at J; junction bases unmatched: 7. This CDR3 region has 16 residues.

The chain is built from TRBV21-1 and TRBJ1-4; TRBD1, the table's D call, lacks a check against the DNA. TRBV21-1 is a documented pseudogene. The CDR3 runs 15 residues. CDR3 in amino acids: CASSCEGVTNEKLFF. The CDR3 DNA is TGTGCCAGCAGCTGCGAGGGGGTGACTAATGAAAAACTGTTTTTT.

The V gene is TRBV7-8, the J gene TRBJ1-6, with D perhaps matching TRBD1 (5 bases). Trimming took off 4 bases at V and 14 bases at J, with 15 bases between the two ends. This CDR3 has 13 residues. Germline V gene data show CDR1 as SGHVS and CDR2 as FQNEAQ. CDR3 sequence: CASSSGVLRSLHF. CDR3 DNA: TGTGCCAGCAGCTCGGGGGTCCTGCGGTCCCTCCACTTT.

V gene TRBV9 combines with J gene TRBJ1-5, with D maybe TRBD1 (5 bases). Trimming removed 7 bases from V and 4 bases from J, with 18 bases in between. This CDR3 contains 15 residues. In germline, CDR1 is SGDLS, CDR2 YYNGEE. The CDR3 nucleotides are TGTGCCAGCCCCCTGTGGGTCAGGGTTAATCAGCCCCAGCATTTT. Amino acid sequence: CASPLWVRVNQPQHF.

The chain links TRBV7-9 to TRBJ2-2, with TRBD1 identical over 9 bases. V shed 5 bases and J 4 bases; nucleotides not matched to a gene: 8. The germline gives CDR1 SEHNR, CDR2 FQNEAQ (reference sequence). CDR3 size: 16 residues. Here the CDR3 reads CASSGWGQGVTGELFF. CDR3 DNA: TGTGCCAGCAGCGGATGGGGACAGGGTGTCACCGGGGAGCTGTTTTTT.

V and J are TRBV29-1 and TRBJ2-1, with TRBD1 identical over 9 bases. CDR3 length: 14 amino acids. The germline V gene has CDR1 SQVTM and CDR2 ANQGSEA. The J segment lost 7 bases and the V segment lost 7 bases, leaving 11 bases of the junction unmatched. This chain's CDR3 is CSGRGQGSANEQFF. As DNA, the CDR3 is TGCAGCGGTAGGGGACAGGGATCTGCGAATGAGCAGTTCTTC.

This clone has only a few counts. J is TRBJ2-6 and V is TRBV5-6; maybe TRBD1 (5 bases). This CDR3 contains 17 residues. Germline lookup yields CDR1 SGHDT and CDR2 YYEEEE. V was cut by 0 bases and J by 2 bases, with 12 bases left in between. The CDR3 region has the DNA TGTGCCAGCAGCTTGGGCAGGGTTATGACTGGGGCCAACGTCCTGACTTTC. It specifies CASSLGRVMTGANVLTF.

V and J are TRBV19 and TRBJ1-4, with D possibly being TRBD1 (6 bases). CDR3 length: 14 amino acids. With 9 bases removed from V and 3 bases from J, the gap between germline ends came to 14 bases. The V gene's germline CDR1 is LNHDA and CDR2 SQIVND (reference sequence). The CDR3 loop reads CASRSQGSNEKLFF. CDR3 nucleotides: TGTGCCAGCCGGAGTCAGGGGTCTAATGAAAAACTGTTTTTT.

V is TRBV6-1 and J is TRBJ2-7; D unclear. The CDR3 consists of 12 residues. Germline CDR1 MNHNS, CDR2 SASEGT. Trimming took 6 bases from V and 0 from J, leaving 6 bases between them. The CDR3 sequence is CASRYSSYEQYF. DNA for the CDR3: TGTGCCAGCAGATATAGCTCCTACGAGCAGTACTTC.

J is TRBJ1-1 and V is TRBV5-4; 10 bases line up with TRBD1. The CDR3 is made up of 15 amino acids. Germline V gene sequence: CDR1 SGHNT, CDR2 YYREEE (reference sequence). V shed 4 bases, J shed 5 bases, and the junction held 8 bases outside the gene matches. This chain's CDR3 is CASSPIGQGVTEAFF. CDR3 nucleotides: TGTGCCAGCAGCCCTATCGGACAGGGGGTTACTGAAGCTTTCTTT. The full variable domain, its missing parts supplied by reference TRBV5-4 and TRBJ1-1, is ETGVTQSPTHLIKTRGQQVTLRCSSQSGHNTVSWYQQALGQGPQFIFQYYREEENGRGNFPPRFSGLQFPNYSSELNVNALELDDSALYLCASSPIGQGVTEAFFGQGTRLTVV.